This T cell receptor beta chain appears in the sequencing data of a study of T and B cells in COVID-19 patients. Study context: Of 20 to 25 active-infection patients, over 9 were critically ill with mechanical ventilation or extracorporeal membrane oxygenation. Of around 20 active-infection patients, approximately 17 carried comorbidities linked to unfavorable COVID-19 outcome. Study-level findings and limits: Patients with COVID-19 reportedly showed strongly skewed T cell receptor beta variable and joining gene usage.

In its sample, this clonotype is medium-sized (0.01 to 0.1%). As yet, its antigen is unknown. Multiplex PCR with BIOMED2 TRB-A/B primer pools amplified TRB rearrangements. One entry per CDR3 protein, called by TCRdb with MiXCR from the multiplex PCR reads. The sample holds 10,000 or so distinct CDR3 sequences, around a third seen once. Blood genomic DNA input for TRB amplification was 250-500 ng. The V gene lost 3 bases and the J gene lost 1 base, with 9 bases spanning the gap. The CDR3 contains 14 residues. The rearrangement links TRBV12-3 or TRBV12-4 to TRBJ2-5, with no clear D. This TCR was sampled from a human donor with active COVID-19. The sequenced material came from blood. In nucleotides, the CDR3 is TGTGCCAGCAGTTTGCGGCGAATCCAAGAGACCCAGTACTTC. Its translation: CASSLRRIQETQYF.